The 19 T cell receptor beta chains listed next were all sequenced from one sample in a study of beta chain features in type 1 diabetes. All of the isolated RNA was reverse transcribed, so expressed TCRB transcripts were sequenced. Repertoires were generated with immunoSEQ multiplex PCR, while TCRdb's copy carries only in-frame clones and drops some. The profile shows 250,000 to 350,000 clones, about 14% of them singletons. The source material was central memory CD4+ T cells from blood. The receptors derive from a man aged 25 to 40 in good health.

The chain carries TRBV5-6 and TRBJ1-2; 9 nucleotides match TRBD1. There are 13 residues in the CDR3. V lost 4 bases to trimming and J lost 8 bases; unmatched junction nucleotides: 6. Per the germline V gene, CDR1 is SGHDT and CDR2 is YYEEEE. Here the CDR3 DNA reads TGTGCCAGCAGCCCCGGACAGGGGCGCGGCTACACCTTC. Translation gives CASSPGQGRGYTF. Complete variable domain (other parts from reference TRBV5-6 and TRBJ1-2): DAGVTQSPTHLIKTRGQQVTLRCSPKSGHDTVSWYQQALGQGPQFIFQYYEEEERQRGNFPDRFSGHQFPNYSSELNVNALLLGDSALYLCASSPGQGRGYTFGSGTRLTVV.

This clone was observed a few times. The chain carries TRBV6-1 and TRBJ2-3; D ambiguous. V was clipped by 3 bases and J by 8 bases, with 9 bases between them. Germline lookup yields CDR1 MNHNS and CDR2 SASEGT. CDR3 length: 12 amino acids. CDR3 region: CASSDHLRTQYF. For the CDR3, the DNA is TGTGCCAGCAGTGACCATCTCCGTACGCAGTATTTT.

The chain combines TRBV19 with TRBJ1-3, with no clear D. This CDR3 comprises 15 residues. Trimming took off 10 bases at V and 0 bases at J, with 16 bases between the two ends. Per germline, CDR1 LNHDA and CDR2 SQIVND (reference sequence). CDR3 sequence reads: CATKERIVSGNTIYF. The CDR3 region has the DNA TGTGCCACCAAGGAACGGATCGTCTCTGGAAACACCATATATTTT. Full variable domain (outside the CDR3, taken from reference TRBV19 and TRBJ1-3): DGGITQSPKYLFRKEGQNVTLSCEQNLNHDAMYWYRQDPGQGLRLIYYSQIVNDFQKGDIAEGYSVSREKKESFPLTVTSAQKNPTAFYLCATKERIVSGNTIYFGEGSWLTVV.

The chain joins TRBV5-1 to TRBJ2-7; D is perhaps TRBD1 (6 bases). The CDR3 covers 13 residues. CDR1 SGHRS and CDR2 YFSETQ come from the germline V gene. V lost 3 bases and J 6 bases, leaving 13 bases between the germline ends. This chain's CDR3 is CASSSLGGSEQYV. CDR3 DNA sequence: TGCGCCAGCAGCTCCCTTGGGGGCAGCGAGCAGTACGTC.

This clone appeared a few times. The V call is TRBV5-1, the J call TRBJ2-5; 8 positions agree with TRBD2. The V gene end was trimmed by 0 bases and the J gene end by 2 bases; junction bases not matched to a gene: 9. This CDR3 spans 17 amino acids. CDR1 and CDR2 from the germline V gene are SGHRS and YFSETQ. Here the CDR3 reads CASSLGQISGGQETQYF. In DNA form, the CDR3 reads TGCGCCAGCAGCTTGGGACAAATAAGCGGGGGTCAAGAGACCCAGTACTTC.

Concerning this clone itself: Other DNA sequences of this sample code for an identical CDR3. This chain connects TRBV29-1 to TRBJ1-2; D is unresolved. Germline V CDR1 and CDR2: SQVTM, ANQGSEA. V was clipped by 4 bases and J by 8 bases, with 8 bases between them. This CDR3 has 10 residues. The CDR3 region is CSVVASGYTF. Here the CDR3 DNA reads TGCAGCGTTGTAGCCTCCGGCTACACCTTC.

The chain is built from TRBV9 and TRBJ2-3; TRBD2 aligns across 11 bases. V lost 4 bases, J lost 8 bases, and 9 bases stayed unmatched. Per the germline V gene, CDR1 is SGDLS and CDR2 is YYNGEE. The CDR3 covers 15 residues. The chain's CDR3 is CASSRSSGGEGTQYF. The CDR3 DNA reads TGTGCCAGCAGCAGAAGTAGCGGGGGGGAAGGTACGCAGTATTTT. Complete variable domain (other parts from reference TRBV9 and TRBJ2-3): DSGVTQTPKHLITATGQRVTLRCSPRSGDLSVYWYQQSLDQGLQFLIQYYNGEERAKGNILERFSAQQFPDLHSELNLSSLELGDSALYFCASSRSSGGEGTQYFGPGTRLTVL.

There are a few counts of this clone. V and J are TRBV5-6 and TRBJ2-3; 12 bases agree with TRBD2. V dropped 3 bases and J dropped 1; count of bases not matched to a gene: 0. The CDR3 loop spans 15 amino acids. CDR1 SGHDT and CDR2 YYEEEE come from the germline V gene. The chain's CDR3 is CASSSSGGGTDTQYF. The CDR3 DNA reads as TGTGCCAGCAGCTCTAGCGGGGGGGGCACAGATACGCAGTATTTT.

This clone has only a few counts. The chain combines TRBV9 with TRBJ1-3; D gene unclear. In germline, CDR1 is SGDLS, CDR2 YYNGEE. V lost 2 bases, J lost 0 bases, and 6 bases lay in between. The CDR3 consists of 14 residues. CDR3 residues: CASSVTSSGNTIYF. CDR3 coding DNA: TGTGCCAGCAGCGTGACATCCTCTGGAAACACCATATATTTT.

The chain carries TRBV5-4 and TRBJ2-1, with 8 positions matching TRBD1. CDR1 and CDR2 from the germline V gene are SGHNT and YYREEE (reference sequence). V shed 4 bases and J 7 bases; nucleotides not matched to a gene: 7. The CDR3 contains 14 residues. The CDR3 nucleotides read TGTGCCAGCAGCCGCGGGGACAGGCGGAATGAGCAGTTCTTC. Translated, it gives CASSRGDRRNEQFF. The full variable domain, its missing parts supplied by reference TRBV5-4 and TRBJ2-1, is ETGVTQSPTHLIKTRGQQVTLRCSSQSGHNTVSWYQQALGQGPQFIFQYYREEENGRGNFPPRFSGLQFPNYSSELNVNALELDDSALYLCASSRGDRRNEQFFGPGTRLTVL.

The chain joins TRBV10-2 to TRBJ2-5, with 7 nucleotides matching TRBD2. With V trimmed by 3 bases and J by 4 bases, 5 bases remained unmatched. Looked up from germline, CDR1 is WSHSY and CDR2 is SAAADI. This CDR3 contains 14 residues. The CDR3 is CASSEAGPGETQYF. The CDR3 nucleotides are TGCGCCAGCAGTGAAGCGGGGCCAGGAGAGACCCAGTACTTC.

The chain links TRBV5-1 to TRBJ1-1; 9 nucleotides line up with TRBD1. Trimming took 7 bases from V and 5 from J; bases not matched to a gene: 12. The germline CDR1 and CDR2 sequences are SGHRS and YFSETQ. This CDR3 is built from 15 residues. Written as DNA, the CDR3 is TGCGCCAGCGAGGGCACAGGGGGCGCGAGGACTGAAGCTTTCTTT. As protein: CASEGTGGARTEAFF.

The table lists this clone with many counts. The identical CDR3 is also encoded by other nucleotide sequences in the sample. The rearrangement joins TRBV18 to TRBJ2-1; D ambiguous. Trimming stripped 3 bases from V and 7 bases from J, with 4 bases between. This CDR3 comprises 11 residues. Germline CDR1 is KGHSH and CDR2 is LQKENI. The CDR3 nucleotides are TGTGCCAGCTCACCCTCTAATGAGCAGTTCTTC. Its protein is CASSPSNEQFF.

The CDR3 DNA sequence: TGTGCCAGCAGCCCCCCCCACAATGAGCAGTTCTTC. Its translation: CASSPPHNEQFF. The chain uses TRBV6-1 and TRBJ2-1; D is undetermined. V was pared by 6 bases and J by 5 bases, with 8 bases between. Germline CDR1 and CDR2: MNHNS and SASEGT. This CDR3 has 12 residues.

The genes are TRBV9 and TRBJ2-5; tentatively, D is TRBD1 or TRBD2 (6 bases each). The CDR3 is made up of 16 amino acids. Germline V gives CDR1 SGDLS, CDR2 YYNGEE. Trimming took 4 bases from V and 2 from J, leaving 18 bases between them. Here the CDR3 reads CASSLGAGLQQETQYF. The CDR3 region has the DNA TGTGCCAGCAGCTTGGGGGCGGGACTTCAACAAGAGACCCAGTACTTC.

V and J are TRBV19 and TRBJ1-5; D gene ambiguous. V was pared by 4 bases and J by 3 bases, with 13 bases between. The CDR3 loop spans 15 amino acids. Germline V gene sequence: CDR1 LNHDA, CDR2 SQIVND (reference sequence). The CDR3 sequence is CASSKTGITNQPQHF. As DNA, the CDR3 is TGTGCCAGTAGTAAGACCGGAATCACCAATCAGCCCCAGCATTTT.

The gene calls are TRBV7-2 and TRBJ2-5, with D perhaps given as TRBD1 or TRBD2 (5 bases each). The germline V and J ends were trimmed by 6 bases and 3 bases, with 11 bases remaining between them. CDR1 is SGHTA, CDR2 FQGNSA, per germline. CDR3 length: 13 amino acids. This CDR3 reads CASSGTAKETQYF. CDR3 DNA sequence: TGTGCCAGCAGTGGGACCGCGAAAGAGACCCAGTACTTC.

This chain connects TRBV5-7 to TRBJ1-6, with D perhaps TRBD1 (5 bases). TRBV5-7 qualifies as an ORF whose function is uncertain. This CDR3 is 15 amino acids long. The V and J ends lost 0 bases and 9 bases respectively, with 13 bases between them. The CDR3 sequence: CASSLASRASSPLHF. The CDR3 region has the DNA TGTGCCAGCAGCTTGGCCTCCAGGGCTAGTTCACCCCTCCACTTT.

This clone turned up a few times. CDR3 coding DNA: TGTGCCAGCAGTTTATGGGCAGGGGCTGGTGAGCAGTTCTTC. It yields the protein CASSLWAGAGEQFF. This chain connects TRBV28 to TRBJ2-1, with D perhaps matching TRBD1 (6 bases). V lost 0 bases to trimming and J lost 9 bases, with 12 bases between them. The CDR3 contains 14 residues. Germline V lookup: CDR1 MDHEN, CDR2 SYDVKM.